The rows below give T cell receptor beta chains drawn from one sample of a study of lymphopenia after photon versus proton radiotherapy. Generated by immunoSEQ multiplex PCR, the TCRdb table keeps only in-frame clones and is missing some. The repertoire has 35,000 to 50,000 clones, about 90% of them found once; the top ten carry about 16%. The input for sequencing was peripheral blood, taken from a patient treated with photon-based radiotherapy. These receptors all come from a man in his 60s with cholangiocarcinoma. Both conserved end residues are part of each CDR3. D genes are given only for firm matches. Only some rows state a clone size, as once, few, many or a class for expanded clones.

>TRBJ1-2|-|-|TRBV6-1
TGTGCCAGCAGGGCCCAGGGGCTGGAAGGCTACACCTTC
CASRAQGLEGYTF
>TRBJ1-2|-|-|TRBV5-1
TGCGCCAGCAGCTTGCTGGGGAGAGCGGGCGGCTACACCTTC
CASSLLGRAGGYTF
>TRBJ2-1|-|-|TRBV7-9
TGTGCCAGCAGCTTAGGTCGAAAAGACAATGAGCAGTTCTTC
CASSLGRKDNEQFF
>TRBJ1-1|-|-|TRBV10-1
TGCGCCAGCCCACGACGGAGTAAGAACACTGAAGCTTTCTTT
CASPRRSKNTEAFF
>TRBJ2-1|TRBD1|-|TRBV28
TGTGCCAGCAGCCCCCAAGGGGGCAAAGACAATGAGCAGTTCTTC
CASSPQGGKDNEQFF
>TRBJ1-1|-|-|TRBV5-1
TGCGCCAGCAGCTTGGGACGGGGGACCCCGGGGACTGAAGCTTTCTTT
CASSLGRGTPGTEAFF
>TRBJ2-1|-|-|TRBV7-6
TGTGCCAGCAGCTTACGGGGGAATGAGCAGTTCTTC
CASSLRGNEQFF
>TRBJ2-7|TRBD2|-|TRBV6-1
TGTGCCAGCAGCCCCAGGACTAGTGTAACCTACGAGCAGTACTTC
CASSPRTSVTYEQYF
>TRBJ2-5|TRBD1|-|TRBV11-1
TGTGCCAGCAGCTCCCACAGGGGAGAGACCCAGTACTTC
CASSSHRGETQYF
>TRBJ2-2|-|-|TRBV2
TGTGCCAGCAGTGCAGACTTCACCGGGGAGCTGTTTTTT
CASSADFTGELFF
>TRBJ1-1|TRBD1|-|TRBV7-8
TGTGCCAGCAGCGGAGCAGAGGGGGCATGGACTGAAGCTTTCTTT
CASSGAEGAWTEAFF
>TRBJ1-3|-|once|TRBV19
TGTGCCTCCGCGGGAAGCCCAAACACCATATATTTT
CASAGSPNTIYF
>TRBJ1-5|TRBD1|-|TRBV2
TGTGCCAGCAGCCTCGACAGGGCCGATCAGCCCCAGCATTTT
CASSLDRADQPQHF
>TRBJ2-2|-|-|TRBV19
TGTGCCAGTAGTATAGTTGGGACTCGGAACACCGGGGAGCTGTTTTTT
CASSIVGTRNTGELFF
>TRBJ1-1|-|once|TRBV5-1
TGCGCCAGCAGCTTAGACCCTAACGCTGAAGCTTTCTTT
CASSLDPNAEAFF
>TRBJ2-4|-|once|TRBV5-1
TGCGCCAGCAGCTTGGGTGTAGGGAAGAACATTCAGTACTTC
CASSLGVGKNIQYF
>TRBJ1-2|-|few|TRBV18
TGTGCCAGCTCACCAAAACCGGGACAAATATATGGCTACACCTTC
CASSPKPGQIYGYTF
>TRBJ1-5|-|-|TRBV5-4
TGTGCCAGCAGCTTGGAATACTCGGGGGCGCCCCAGCATTTT
CASSLEYSGAPQHF
>TRBJ1-2|-|-|TRBV11-3
TGTGCCAGCAGCTTAGATCTGGCTTTAGGGGAAGGCTACACCTTC
CASSLDLALGEGYTF
>TRBJ2-1|-|-|TRBV25-1
TGTGCCAGCGGGGCCTCGGGCAGCCCATTGTACAATGAGCAGTTCTTC
CASGASGSPLYNEQFF
>TRBJ2-2|-|-|TRBV6-5
TGTGCCAGCAGTTATTTGAGGGGTCGAGGGGAGCTGTTTTTT
CASSYLRGRGELFF
>TRBJ1-4|-|-|TRBV30
TGTGCCTGGATCGCGCGAGATGAAAAACTGTTTTTT
CAWIARDEKLFF
>TRBJ1-5|TRBD1|-|TRBV18
TGTGCCAGCTCACCGACAGGGGGGGATTGGAGCAATCAGCCCCAGCATTTT
CASSPTGGDWSNQPQHF
>TRBJ1-2|-|-|TRBV5-3
TGTGCCAGAAGCTTAGTCGTATCAGTACGTGGCTACACCTTC
CARSLVVSVRGYTF
>TRBJ1-6|-|-|TRBV7-8
TGTGCCAGCAGCTTAGTCAATATAAGGGGTAATTCACCCCTCCACTTT
CASSLVNIRGNSPLHF
>TRBJ1-1|-|-|TRBV19
TGTGCCAGTAAGTGGGGAACTGAAGCTTTCTTT
CASKWGTEAFF
>TRBJ2-7|-|-|TRBV5-1
TGCGCCAGCAGCTTGGTACCAGAATCCTCTGAGCAGTACTTC
CASSLVPESSEQYF
>TRBJ1-2|-|-|TRBV14
TGTGCCAGCAGCCCGGACGGGAACTATGGCTACACCTTC
CASSPDGNYGYTF
>TRBJ2-3|TRBD1|-|TRBV15
TGTGCCACCAGCAGAGATTGGCAGGGGGCAGGGGATACGCAGTATTTT
CATSRDWQGAGDTQYF
>TRBJ2-3|-|-|TRBV7-2
TGTGCCAGCAGCTCAGGCCCGGCTAGGCAGTATTTT
CASSSGPARQYF
>TRBJ2-7|-|-|TRBV19
TGTGCCAGTAGTTGGTCGACCGGAGGGGCCTCCTACGAGCAGTACTTC
CASSWSTGGASYEQYF
>TRBJ2-6|-|-|TRBV9
TGTGCCAGCAGCAACCGACAGATCTCTGGGGCCAACGTCCTGACTTTC
CASSNRQISGANVLTF
>TRBJ1-2|-|-|TRBV4-1
TGCGCCAGCAGCCAAGATGCAACAACCAACTATGGCTACACCTTC
CASSQDATTNYGYTF